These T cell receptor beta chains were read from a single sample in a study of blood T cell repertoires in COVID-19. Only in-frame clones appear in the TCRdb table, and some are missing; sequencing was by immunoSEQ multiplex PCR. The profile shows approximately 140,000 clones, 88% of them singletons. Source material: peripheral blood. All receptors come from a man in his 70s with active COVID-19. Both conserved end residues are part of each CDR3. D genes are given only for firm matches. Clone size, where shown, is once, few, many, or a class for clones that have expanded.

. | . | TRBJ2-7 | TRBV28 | TGTGCCAGCAGTTTATTCCCCGGTTTGGACTCCCCTGGCGAGCAGTACTTC | CASSLFPGLDSPGEQYF
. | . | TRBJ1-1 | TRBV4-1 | TGCGCCAGCAGCCAAGTTCGGGGGAGCACTGAAGCTTTCTTT | CASSQVRGSTEAFF
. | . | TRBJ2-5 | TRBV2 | TGTGCCAGCAGGGGAGTGGCGTCCCAAGAGACCCAGTACTTC | CASRGVASQETQYF
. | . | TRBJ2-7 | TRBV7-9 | TGTGCCAGCACCCAAATCGTGGCAGGGTTCTACGAGCAGTACTTC | CASTQIVAGFYEQYF
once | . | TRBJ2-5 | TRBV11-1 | TGTGCCAGCAGCTTCAACAGACAAGAGACCCAGTACTTC | CASSFNRQETQYF
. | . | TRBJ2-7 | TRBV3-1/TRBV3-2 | TGTGCCAGCAGCCATTTCCCTGACAGCTACGAGCAGTACTTC | CASSHFPDSYEQYF
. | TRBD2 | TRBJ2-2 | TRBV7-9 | TGTGCCAGCAGCACTCAGACTAGCGGGAGGACCGGGGAGCTGTTTTTT | CASSTQTSGRTGELFF
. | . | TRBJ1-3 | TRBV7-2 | TGTGCCAGCAGCCACGCAGAGGACTCCTCTGGAAACACCATATATTTT | CASSHAEDSSGNTIYF
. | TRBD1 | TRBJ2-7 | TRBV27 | TGTGCCAGCAGGTCCCCATTAACAGGGGTTGCCTACGAGCAGTACTTC | CASRSPLTGVAYEQYF
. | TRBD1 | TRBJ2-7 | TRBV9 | TGTGCCAGCAGCCAGGGGGACAGCTCCTACGAGCAGTACTTC | CASSQGDSSYEQYF
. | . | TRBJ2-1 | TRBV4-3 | TGCGCCAGCAGCCAATGGGCGGAATCGGGCGGGAACAATGAGCAGTTCTTC | CASSQWAESGGNNEQFF
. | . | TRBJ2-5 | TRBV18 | TGTGCCAGCTCGAACAGGGGGGGCCGGGAGACCCAGTACTTC | CASSNRGGRETQYF
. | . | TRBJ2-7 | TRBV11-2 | TGTGCCAGCAGCTCGGGACTCTCCGCCTACGAGCAGTACTTC | CASSSGLSAYEQYF
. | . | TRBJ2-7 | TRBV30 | TGTGCCTGGAGTTGGGGAGCGTCCTACGAGCAGTACTTC | CAWSWGASYEQYF
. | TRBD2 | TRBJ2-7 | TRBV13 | TGTGCCAGCAAGCTCCTAGGGGGGGGACTAGCGGGCTACGAGCAGTACTTC | CASKLLGGGLAGYEQYF
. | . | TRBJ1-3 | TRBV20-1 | TGCAGTGCTAGAACTCCGACAGCCATATATTTT | CSARTPTAIYF
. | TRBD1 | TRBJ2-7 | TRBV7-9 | TGTGCCAGCAGCAACCGGGACAGCACCTACGAGCAGTACTTC | CASSNRDSTYEQYF
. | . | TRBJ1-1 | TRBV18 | TGTGCCAGCTCGGTACAGGGTGAAGCTTTCTTT | CASSVQGEAFF
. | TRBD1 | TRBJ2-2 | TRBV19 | TGTGCCAGTAGGACCAGGGGGTTAGTCACCGGGGAGCTGTTTTTT | CASRTRGLVTGELFF
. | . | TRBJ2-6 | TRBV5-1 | TGCGCCAGCAGCCCCGACGGGTCTGGGGCCAACGTCCTGACTTTC | CASSPDGSGANVLTF
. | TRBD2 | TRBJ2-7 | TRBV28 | TGTGCCAGCAGTTTATATGGCGGGAGCTACGAGCAGTACTTC | CASSLYGGSYEQYF
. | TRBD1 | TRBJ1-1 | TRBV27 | TGTGCCAGCAGTACCGACCAGGGGGCAGGGAACACTGAAGCTTTCTTT | CASSTDQGAGNTEAFF
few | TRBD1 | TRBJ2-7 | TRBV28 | TGTGCCAGCAGTGGGACAGACCGAACTGGGAACTTC | CASSGTDRTGNF
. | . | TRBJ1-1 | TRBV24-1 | TGTGCCACCACGGGTGAAGCTTTCTTT | CATTGEAFF
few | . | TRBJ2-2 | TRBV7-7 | TGTGCTAGCAGCTTCGCCCCTCAGCAGGCGAACACCGGGGAGCTGTTTTTT | CASSFAPQQANTGELFF
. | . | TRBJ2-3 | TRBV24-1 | TGTGCCACCAGTGACCCTGGGGGGGCCCGACCCTCTTCTGGCACAGATACGCAGTATTTT | CATSDPGGARPSSGTDTQYF
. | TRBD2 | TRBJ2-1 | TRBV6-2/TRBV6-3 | TGTGCCAGCAGCCCAAGAGCCGGGACTACAGCTGAGCAGTTCTTC | CASSPRAGTTAEQFF
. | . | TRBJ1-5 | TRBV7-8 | TGTGCCAGCAGCGCCGACAGGACGTCTAGCAATCAGCCCCAGCATTTT | CASSADRTSSNQPQHF
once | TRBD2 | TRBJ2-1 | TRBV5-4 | TGTGCCAGCAGCTCGACTAGCGGGAGCTCCTACAATGAGCAGTTCTTC | CASSSTSGSSYNEQFF
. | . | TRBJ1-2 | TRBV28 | TGTGCCAGCAGTTTAGTAGTGGACTATGGCTACACCTTC | CASSLVVDYGYTF
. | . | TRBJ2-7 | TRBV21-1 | TGTGCCAGCAGCAGACGGGACAGGGGGTTTTGCGAGCAGTACTTC | CASSRRDRGFCEQYF
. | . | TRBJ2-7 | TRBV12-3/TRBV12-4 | TGTGCCAGCAGTTTGGCGACTAGCTACGAGCAGTACTTC | CASSLATSYEQYF
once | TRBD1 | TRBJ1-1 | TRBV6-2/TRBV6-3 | TGTGCCAGCAGTTACCAAACCAGGGGGACTGAAGCTTTCTTT | CASSYQTRGTEAFF
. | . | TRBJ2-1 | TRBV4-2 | TGTGCCAGCAGCCCTAGTAGGAACTCCTACAATGAGCAGTTCTTC | CASSPSRNSYNEQFF
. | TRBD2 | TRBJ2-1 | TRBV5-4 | TGTGCCAGCAGCTTGGCTGGGACTAGCGGGGGGGTAGGGCAGTTCTTC | CASSLAGTSGGVGQFF
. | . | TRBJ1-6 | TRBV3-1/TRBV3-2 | TGTGCCAGCAGCTCCATCGGAGGGGATTCACCCCTCCACTTT | CASSSIGGDSPLHF
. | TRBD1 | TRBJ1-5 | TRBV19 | TGTGCCAGTAGTATCACGGGACAGGGGGATCAGCCCCAGCATTTT | CASSITGQGDQPQHF
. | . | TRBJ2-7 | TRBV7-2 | TGTGCCAGCAGCTTACTTACTTACGAGCAGTACTTC | CASSLLTYEQYF
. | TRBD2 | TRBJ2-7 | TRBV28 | TGTGCCAGCAGTACCACCGGGGGGGGCCACGAGCAGTACTTC | CASSTTGGGHEQYF
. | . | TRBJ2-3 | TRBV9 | TGTGCCAGCAGCGTCGGGGTTACAGATACGCAGTATTTT | CASSVGVTDTQYF
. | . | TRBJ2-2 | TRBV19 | TGTGCCAGTAGTATGAGGGAAACCAACACCGGGGAGCTGTTTTTT | CASSMRETNTGELFF
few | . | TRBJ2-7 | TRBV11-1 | TGTGCCAGCAGCGCTAACAGGGTGGGTGGCGAGCAGTACTTC | CASSANRVGGEQYF
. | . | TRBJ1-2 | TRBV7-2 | TGTGCCAGCAGCCGCTCCCCGGGGGGCGGCTACACCTTC | CASSRSPGGGYTF
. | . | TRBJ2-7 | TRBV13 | TGTGCCAGCAGCGGCCACAGGAGACTAGAAGGATGGGAGCAGTACTTC | CASSGHRRLEGWEQYF
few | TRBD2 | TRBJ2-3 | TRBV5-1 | TGCGCCAGCAGCCTAACCGGGACTAGCAGCGGCACAGATACGCAGTATTTT | CASSLTGTSSGTDTQYF